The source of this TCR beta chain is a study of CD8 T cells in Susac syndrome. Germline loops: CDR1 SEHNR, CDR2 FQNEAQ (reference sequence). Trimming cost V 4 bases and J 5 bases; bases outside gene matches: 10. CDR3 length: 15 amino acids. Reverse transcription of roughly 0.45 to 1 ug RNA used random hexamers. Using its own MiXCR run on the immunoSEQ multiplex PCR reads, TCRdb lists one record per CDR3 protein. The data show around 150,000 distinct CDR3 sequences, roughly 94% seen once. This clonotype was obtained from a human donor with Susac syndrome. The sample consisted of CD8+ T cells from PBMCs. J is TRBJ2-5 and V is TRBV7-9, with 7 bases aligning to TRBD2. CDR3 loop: CASSSRLADLETQYF. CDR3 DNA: TGTGCCAGCAGCTCCCGGCTAGCGGATTTGGAGACCCAGTACTTC.